The source of this T cell receptor (beta chain) is a study of identical twins. The study's findings and limits: In monozygotic twins, models underestimated the sharing of out-of-frame TCR alpha. Researchers reported excess low generation probability among twin-shared out-of-frame alpha sequences. High-abundance cord blood beta clonotypes had fewer insertions; memory repertoires showed none.

Germline lookup yields CDR1 MNHEY and CDR2 SVGEGT. The CDR3 totals 17 residues. V was pared by 5 bases and J by 0 bases, with 19 bases between. The table lists this clonotype with many counts. The antigen is undetermined. TCRdb analysed the 5' RACE reads with MiXCR anew, one entry per CDR3 protein. The sample yields approximately 600,000 distinct CDR3 sequences, more than 9% seen once. The same data also went into a second study, on yellow fever vaccine responses in identical twins. As that study records: Twins reportedly showed a vaccine T cell response that seemed partly convergent and partly personalized.

The sequenced sample consisted of PBMCs. The receptor comes from a woman aged 18-29 years in good health. The V call is TRBV6-2 or TRBV6-3, the J call TRBJ1-1; a possible D gene is TRBD1 (5 bases). The CDR3 DNA reads as TGTGCCAGCAGTGCTCCCGTGGGGGTCAGCCTGAACACTGAAGCTTTCTTT. Translated, it gives CASSAPVGVSLNTEAFF.